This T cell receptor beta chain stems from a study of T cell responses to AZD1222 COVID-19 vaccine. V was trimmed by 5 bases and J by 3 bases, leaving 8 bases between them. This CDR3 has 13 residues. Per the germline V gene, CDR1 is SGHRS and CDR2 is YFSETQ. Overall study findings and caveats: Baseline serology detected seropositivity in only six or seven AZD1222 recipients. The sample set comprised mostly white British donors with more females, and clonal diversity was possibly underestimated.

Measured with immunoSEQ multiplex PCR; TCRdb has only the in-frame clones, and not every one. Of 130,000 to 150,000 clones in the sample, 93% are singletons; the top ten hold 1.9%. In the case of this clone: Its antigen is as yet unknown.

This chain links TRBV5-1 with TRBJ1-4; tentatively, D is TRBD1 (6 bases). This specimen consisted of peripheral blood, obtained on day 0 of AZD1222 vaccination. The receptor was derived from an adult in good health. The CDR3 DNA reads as TGCGCCAGCAGACAGGGCCCTAATGAAAAACTGTTTTTT. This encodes CASRQGPNEKLFF.